Below are 10 T cell receptor beta chains sequenced from a single sample in a study of blood T cell repertoires in COVID-19. The assay was immunoSEQ multiplex PCR, and TCRdb's table has in-frame clones only and misses some. The repertoire includes under 250,000 clones, about nine tenths of them detected once, and less than 3% sits in the top ten. The sequencing input was peripheral blood. The receptors here all came from a woman aged 55-70 years with acute or convalescent COVID-19.

The gene calls are TRBV7-2 and TRBJ1-2, with a weak D call TRBD1 (6 bases). The CDR3 length is 13 residues. CDR1 is SGHTA, CDR2 FQGNSA, per germline. Trimming took off 5 bases at V and 5 bases at J, with 12 bases between the two ends. The CDR3 reads CASSIQRGYGYTF. CDR3 in DNA: TGTGCCAGCAGCATACAAAGGGGGTATGGCTACACCTTC.

This sequence joins TRBV9 and TRBJ2-7; no clear D gene. CDR1 SGDLS and CDR2 YYNGEE come from the germline V gene. Trimming took off 3 bases at V and 6 bases at J, with 10 bases between the two ends. This CDR3 region has 12 residues. CDR3 sequence (DNA): TGTGCCAGCAGCGCCGAGGTAGGCGAGCAGTACTTC. It encodes CASSAEVGEQYF.

V usage is TRBV28 and J usage is TRBJ2-7; 7 bases fit TRBD2. There are 14 residues in the CDR3. Germline values: CDR1 MDHEN, CDR2 SYDVKM. After removal of 7 bases from V and 5 bases from J, the junction contained 11 bases not matched to a gene. The CDR3 nucleotides are TGTGCCAGCAATAATATGGCGGGAGAGAACGAGCAGTACTTC. Its translation is CASNNMAGENEQYF.

The chain links TRBV10-3 to TRBJ2-7, with 10 nucleotides matching TRBD2. Germline CDR1 is ENHRY and CDR2 is SYGVKD. The V segment lost 0 bases and the J segment 4 bases; nucleotides outside the gene matches: 0. The CDR3 is 14 amino acids. DNA for the CDR3: TGTGCCATCAGTGAGTCGGGACTAGCGTACGAGCAGTACTTC. Protein product: CAISESGLAYEQYF.

V is TRBV19 and J is TRBJ2-2, with TRBD1 matching 8 bases. Losses at the gene ends were 8 bases for V and 5 bases for J; bases not matched to a gene: 7. Germline V gene sequence: CDR1 LNHDA, CDR2 SQIVND (reference sequence). The CDR3 has 14 residues. The CDR3 nucleotides read TGTGCCAGTTCCGGGACAGGTGGAACCGGGGAGCTGTTTTTT. Translation: CASSGTGGTGELFF.

V and J are TRBV18 and TRBJ1-5, with D perhaps matching TRBD1 (5 bases). From germline, CDR1 is KGHSH and CDR2 LQKENI. CDR3 size: 14 residues. V lost 4 bases and J 6 bases, leaving 13 bases between the germline ends. The CDR3 nucleotides read TGTGCCAGCTCACTGGGGGGTTCTATTCAGCCCCAGCATTTT. Encoded protein: CASSLGGSIQPQHF.

This chain connects TRBV18 to TRBJ2-3, with TRBD2 matching over 13 bases. V lost 3 bases and J lost 0; bases outside the gene matches: 9. This CDR3 has 19 amino acids. Germline V gene sequence: CDR1 KGHSH, CDR2 LQKENI. CDR3 in DNA: TGTGCCAGCTCACCCGGACTAGCGGGAGAAGAAAGGAGCACAGATACGCAGTATTTT. It specifies CASSPGLAGEERSTDTQYF.

This clone was observed a handful of times. This chain joins TRBV2 and TRBJ2-2, with TRBD1 as a possible D gene (5 bases). The V gene's germline CDR1 is SNHLY and CDR2 FYNNEI. The CDR3 runs to 15 residues. The germline V and J ends were trimmed by 4 bases and 1 base, with 10 bases remaining between them. This chain's CDR3 is CASSGFDRNTGELFF. As DNA, the CDR3 is TGTGCCAGCAGTGGGTTTGACAGGAACACCGGGGAGCTGTTTTTT.

The rearrangement uses TRBV19 and TRBJ2-7; D remains unclear. Per germline, CDR1 LNHDA and CDR2 SQIVND (reference sequence). The CDR3 consists of 14 residues. Trimming pared 2 bases from V and 6 bases from J, leaving 14 bases between. Here the CDR3 reads CASSIQVLNGEQYF. The CDR3 DNA is TGTGCCAGTAGTATACAGGTCCTGAACGGCGAGCAGTACTTC.

The chain links TRBV6-2 or TRBV6-3 to TRBJ2-2, with D unresolved. This CDR3 is built from 16 residues. Germline CDR1 is MNHEY and CDR2 is SVGEGT. V gave up 6 bases and J gave up 7 bases, with 21 bases separating them. The CDR3 DNA follows: TGTGCCAGCAGCCCCGAGGCTTTAGGTAGTGGCGGGGAGCTGTTTTTT. This translates into CASSPEALGSGGELFF.